This T cell receptor beta chain was identified during a study of vaccination and CD4 T cells after COVID-19. V dropped 3 bases and J dropped 5 bases, with 10 bases sitting between them. The CDR3 totals 12 residues. The germline gives CDR1 DFQATT, CDR2 SNEGSKA (reference sequence). The Oncomine TCR Beta short-read assay was applied to DNA of cultured CD4+ T cells. Via MiXCR, TCRdb re-called the PCR reads, giving one row per CDR3 protein. This sample has fewer than 4,000 distinct CDR3 sequences, with roughly 15% found just once. This clonotype ranks as medium-sized. Its specificity is unknown. The treatment: approximately nine-day PBMC culture with coronavirus spike peptide pools or control peptides (ViraFEST assay).

J is TRBJ2-5 and V is TRBV20-1; D uncertain. The sample was CD4+ T cells from blood, cultured in vitro. The receptor was derived from a human donor who had recovered from COVID-19. CDR3 sequence (DNA): TGCAGTGCTAGGACGGATCGGGAGACCCAGTACTTC. Translating gives CSARTDRETQYF.